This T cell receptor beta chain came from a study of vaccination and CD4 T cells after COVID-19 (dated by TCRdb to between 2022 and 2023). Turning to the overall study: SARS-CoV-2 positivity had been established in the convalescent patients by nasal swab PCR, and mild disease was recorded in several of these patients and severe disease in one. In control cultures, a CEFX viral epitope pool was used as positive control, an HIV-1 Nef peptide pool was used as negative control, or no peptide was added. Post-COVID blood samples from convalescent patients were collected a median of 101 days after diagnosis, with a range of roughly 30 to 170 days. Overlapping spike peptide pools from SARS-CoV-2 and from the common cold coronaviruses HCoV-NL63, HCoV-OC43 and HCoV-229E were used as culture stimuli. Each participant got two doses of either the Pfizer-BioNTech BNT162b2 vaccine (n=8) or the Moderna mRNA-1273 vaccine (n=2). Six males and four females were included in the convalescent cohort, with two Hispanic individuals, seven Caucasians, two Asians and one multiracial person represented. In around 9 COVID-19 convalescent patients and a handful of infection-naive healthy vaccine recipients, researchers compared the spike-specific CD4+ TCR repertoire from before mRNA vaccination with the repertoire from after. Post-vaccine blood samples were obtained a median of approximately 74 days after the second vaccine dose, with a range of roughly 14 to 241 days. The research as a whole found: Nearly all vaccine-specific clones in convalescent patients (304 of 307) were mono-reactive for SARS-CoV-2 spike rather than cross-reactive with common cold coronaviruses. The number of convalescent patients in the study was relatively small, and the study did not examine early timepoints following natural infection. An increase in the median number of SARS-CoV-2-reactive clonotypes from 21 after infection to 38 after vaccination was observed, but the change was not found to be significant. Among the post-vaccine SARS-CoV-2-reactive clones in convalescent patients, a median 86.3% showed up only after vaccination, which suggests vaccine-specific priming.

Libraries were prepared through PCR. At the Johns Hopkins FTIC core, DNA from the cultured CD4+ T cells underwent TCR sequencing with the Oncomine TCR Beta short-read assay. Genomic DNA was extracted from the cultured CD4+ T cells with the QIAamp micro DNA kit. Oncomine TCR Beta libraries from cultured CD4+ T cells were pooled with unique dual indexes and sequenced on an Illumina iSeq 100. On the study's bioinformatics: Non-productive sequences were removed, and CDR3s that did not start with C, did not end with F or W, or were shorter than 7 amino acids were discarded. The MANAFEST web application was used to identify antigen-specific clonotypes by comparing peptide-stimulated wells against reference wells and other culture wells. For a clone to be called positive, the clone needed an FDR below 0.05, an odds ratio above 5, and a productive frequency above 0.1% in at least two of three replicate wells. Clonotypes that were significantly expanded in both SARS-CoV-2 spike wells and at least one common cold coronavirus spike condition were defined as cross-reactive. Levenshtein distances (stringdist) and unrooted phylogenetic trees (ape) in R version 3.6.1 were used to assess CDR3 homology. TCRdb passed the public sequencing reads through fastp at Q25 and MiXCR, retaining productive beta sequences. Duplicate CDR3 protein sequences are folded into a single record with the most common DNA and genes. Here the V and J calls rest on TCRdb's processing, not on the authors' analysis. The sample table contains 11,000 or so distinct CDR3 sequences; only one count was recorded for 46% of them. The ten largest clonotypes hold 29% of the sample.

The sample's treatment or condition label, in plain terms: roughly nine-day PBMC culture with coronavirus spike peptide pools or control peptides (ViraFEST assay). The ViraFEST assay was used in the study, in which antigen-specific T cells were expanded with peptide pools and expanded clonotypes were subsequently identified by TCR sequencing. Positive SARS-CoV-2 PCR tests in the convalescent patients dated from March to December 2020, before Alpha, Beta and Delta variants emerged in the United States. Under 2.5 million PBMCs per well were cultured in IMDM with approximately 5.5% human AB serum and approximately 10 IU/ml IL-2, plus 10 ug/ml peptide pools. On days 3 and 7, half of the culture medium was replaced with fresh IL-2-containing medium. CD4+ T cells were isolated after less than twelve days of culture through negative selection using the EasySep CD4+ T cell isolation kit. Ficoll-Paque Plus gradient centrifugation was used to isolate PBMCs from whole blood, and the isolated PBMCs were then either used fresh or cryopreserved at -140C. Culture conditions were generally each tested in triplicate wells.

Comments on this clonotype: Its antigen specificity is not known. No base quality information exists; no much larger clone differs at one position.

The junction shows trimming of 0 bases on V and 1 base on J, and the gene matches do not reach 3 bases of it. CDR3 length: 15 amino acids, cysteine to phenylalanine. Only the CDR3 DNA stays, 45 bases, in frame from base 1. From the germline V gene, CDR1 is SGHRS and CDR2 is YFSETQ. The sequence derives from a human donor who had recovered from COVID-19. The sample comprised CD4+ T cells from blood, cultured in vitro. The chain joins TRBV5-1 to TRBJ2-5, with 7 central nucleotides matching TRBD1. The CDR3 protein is CASSLGQGGQETQYF. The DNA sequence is TGCGCCAGCAGCTTGGGACAGGGTGGCCAAGAGACCCAGTACTTC.